This T cell receptor (beta chain) was identified in a study of blood T cell repertoires in COVID-19 (dated by TCRdb to the early 2020s). General notes on the study: The collaborator samples originated in the United States, Italy and Spain and spanned the acute and convalescent phases of COVID-19. The material from the prospective study consisted of cDNA or gDNA derived from T cells, B-cell-depleted T cells, or PBMCs. Deeply sampled blood TCRbeta repertoires from subjects exposed to, actively infected with, or recovered from COVID-19 were included in the dataset. The repertoires were released in a freely available public database intended as a resource for research on the immune response to SARS-CoV-2. Samples were obtained from the ongoing ImmuneRACE study (first 160 participants) and from about 1,300 subjects provided by 6 global collaborators. Sample metadata almost always included a de-identified subject ID, COVID-19 status, age in years and sex. Where available, HLA class I and class II types were obtained from metadata supplied by the sample provider rather than from assay-based typing.

Concerning this clone itself: Its antigen specificity is not known. The record has no base qualities; no much larger clone is one base away.

Broader findings and caveats from the paper: How much clinical and demographic metadata was included differed by source and by participant, and the metadata was provided uncurated.

The immunoSEQ Assay, a bias-controlled multiplex PCR, was used to amplify TCRbeta CDR3 regions from genomic DNA. In the original analysis: The number of nucleated cells in each sample was estimated from the amplification of reference gene primers within the assay. Sequence reads were collapsed and filtered to measure the absolute abundance of every unique TCRbeta CDR3 rearrangement. For each sample, productive Simpson clonality was calculated by taking the square root of Simpson's diversity index across productive rearrangements. Entries here come from immuneACCESS through TCRdb and include only in-frame sequences with V and J called. Some clones fail to appear in such tables; in the studies checked, an unresolved V gene covers under half of the shortfall, and the cause of the remainder is unknown. D and trimming come from the DNA, and the V and J calls and clone size come from that table. The sample profile shows some 20,000 clones; 91% of them were found once. The top ten constitute roughly 4.2% of the sample.

V is shortened by 0 bases, J by 4 bases, and the region joining them spans 16 bases. The germline V gene encodes CDR1 SGDLS and CDR2 YYNGEE. The CDR3 starts with the cysteine, ends with the phenylalanine, and has 16 residues. Just CDR3 DNA is preserved here, 48 bases in frame from base 1. The collaborating institutions used their own protocols to collect whole blood in K2EDTA tubes. For TCRbeta analysis, collaborator samples were shipped as frozen whole blood, as isolated PBMCs, or as DNA extracted from either sample type. Input material: peripheral blood. The clonotype originates from a human donor in a cohort sampled during active COVID-19. The sequence joins TRBV9 to TRBJ2-5; TRBD1 might be the D gene, on 7 matching bases. CDR3 sequence: CASSVGAGGSAETQYF. The sequence in DNA is TGTGCCAGCAGCGTAGGGGCAGGGGGGTCGGCAGAGACCCAGTACTTC.